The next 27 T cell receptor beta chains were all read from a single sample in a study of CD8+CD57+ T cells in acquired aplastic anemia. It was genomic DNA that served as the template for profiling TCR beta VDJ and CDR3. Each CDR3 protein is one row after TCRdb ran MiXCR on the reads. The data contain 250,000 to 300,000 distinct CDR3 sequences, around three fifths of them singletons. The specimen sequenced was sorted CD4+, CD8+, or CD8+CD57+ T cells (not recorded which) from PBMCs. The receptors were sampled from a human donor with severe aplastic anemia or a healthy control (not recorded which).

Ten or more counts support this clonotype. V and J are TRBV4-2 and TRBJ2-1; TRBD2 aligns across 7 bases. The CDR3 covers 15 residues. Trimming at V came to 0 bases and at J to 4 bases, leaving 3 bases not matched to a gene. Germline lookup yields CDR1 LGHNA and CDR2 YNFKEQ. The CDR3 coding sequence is TGTGCCAGCAGCCAAGATCTGGGAGGGTACAATGAGCAGTTCTTC. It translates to CASSQDLGGYNEQFF.

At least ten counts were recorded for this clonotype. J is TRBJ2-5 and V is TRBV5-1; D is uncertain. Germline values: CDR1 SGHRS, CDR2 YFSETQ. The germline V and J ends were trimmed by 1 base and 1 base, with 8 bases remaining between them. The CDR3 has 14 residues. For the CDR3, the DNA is TGCGCCAGCAGCTTGTCGGGCACCCAAGAGACCCAGTACTTC. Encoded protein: CASSLSGTQETQYF.

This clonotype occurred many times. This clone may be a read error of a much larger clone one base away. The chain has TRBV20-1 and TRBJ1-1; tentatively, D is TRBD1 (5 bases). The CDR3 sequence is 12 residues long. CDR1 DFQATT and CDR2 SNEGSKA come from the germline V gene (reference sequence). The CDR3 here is CSEGHPNTEAFF. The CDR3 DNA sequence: TGCAGCGAAGGACACCCGAACACTGAAGCTTTCTTT.

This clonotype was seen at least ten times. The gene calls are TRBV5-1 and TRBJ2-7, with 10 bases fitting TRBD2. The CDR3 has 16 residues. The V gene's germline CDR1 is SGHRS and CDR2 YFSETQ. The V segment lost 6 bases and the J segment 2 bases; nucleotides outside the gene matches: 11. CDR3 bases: TGCGCCAGCAAGAGAGGGTCTAGCGGGGGACCCTACGAGCAGTACTTC. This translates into CASKRGSSGGPYEQYF.

CDR3 in DNA: TGCGCCAGCAGACCAGCGTTGTCCGGGAACTATGGCTACACCTTC. Translated: CASRPALSGNYGYTF. This rearrangement joins TRBV10-2 to TRBJ1-2, with D hard to call. Trimming removed 6 bases at V and 2 bases at J, with 16 bases between. Per germline, CDR1 WSHSY and CDR2 SAAADI. The CDR3 contains 15 residues.

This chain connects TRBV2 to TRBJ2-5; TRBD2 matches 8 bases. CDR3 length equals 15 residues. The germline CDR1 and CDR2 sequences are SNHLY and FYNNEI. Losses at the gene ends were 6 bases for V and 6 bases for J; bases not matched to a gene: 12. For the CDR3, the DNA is TGTGCCAGCAGAGTGACTAGCGAGCCAAGGAAGACCCAGTACTTC. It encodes CASRVTSEPRKTQYF.

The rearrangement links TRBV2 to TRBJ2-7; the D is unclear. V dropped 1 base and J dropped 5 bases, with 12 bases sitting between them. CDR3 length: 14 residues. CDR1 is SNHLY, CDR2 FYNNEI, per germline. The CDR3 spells CASSEGRLSHEQYF. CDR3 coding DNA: TGTGCCAGCAGTGAAGGACGGCTGTCCCACGAGCAGTACTTC.

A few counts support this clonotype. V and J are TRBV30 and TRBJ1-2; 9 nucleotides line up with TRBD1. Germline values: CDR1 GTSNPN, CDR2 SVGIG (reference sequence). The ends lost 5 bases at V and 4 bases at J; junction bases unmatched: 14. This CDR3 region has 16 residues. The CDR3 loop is CAWGAETGGVGYGYTF. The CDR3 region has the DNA TGTGCCTGGGGGGCTGAGACAGGGGGAGTTGGCTATGGCTACACCTTC.

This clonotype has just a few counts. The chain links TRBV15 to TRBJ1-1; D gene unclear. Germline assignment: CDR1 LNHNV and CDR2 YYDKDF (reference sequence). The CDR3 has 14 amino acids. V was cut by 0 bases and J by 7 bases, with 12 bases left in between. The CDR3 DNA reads TGTGCCACCAGCAGAGATCCCTCAGTTGATGAAGCTTTCTTT. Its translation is CATSRDPSVDEAFF.

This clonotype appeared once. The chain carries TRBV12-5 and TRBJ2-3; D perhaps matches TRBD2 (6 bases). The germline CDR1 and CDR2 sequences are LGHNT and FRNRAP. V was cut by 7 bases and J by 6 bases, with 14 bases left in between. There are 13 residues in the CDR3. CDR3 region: CASEGGATDTQYF. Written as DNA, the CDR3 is TGTGCTAGTGAAGGAGGGGCCACCGATACGCAGTATTTT.

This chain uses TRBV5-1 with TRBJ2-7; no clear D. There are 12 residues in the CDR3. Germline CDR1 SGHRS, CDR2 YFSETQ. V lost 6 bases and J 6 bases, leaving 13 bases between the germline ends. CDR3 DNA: TGCGCCAGCAAGCCATCGATAGGCGAGCAGTACTTC. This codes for CASKPSIGEQYF.

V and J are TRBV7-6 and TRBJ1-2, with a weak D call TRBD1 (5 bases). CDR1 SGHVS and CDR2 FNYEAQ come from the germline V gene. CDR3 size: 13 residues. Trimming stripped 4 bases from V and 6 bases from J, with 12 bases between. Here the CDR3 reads CASSSGRGDGYTF. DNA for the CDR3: TGTGCCAGCAGCTCTGGCAGAGGGGATGGCTACACCTTC.

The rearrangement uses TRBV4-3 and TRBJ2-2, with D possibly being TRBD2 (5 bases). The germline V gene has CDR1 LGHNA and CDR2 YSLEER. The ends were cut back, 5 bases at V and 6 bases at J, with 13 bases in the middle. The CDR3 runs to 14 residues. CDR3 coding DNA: TGCGCCAGCAGCGCCACTAGTGGCGCCGGGGAGCTGTTTTTT. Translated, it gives CASSATSGAGELFF.

CDR3 DNA sequence: TGCAGTGCTAGAGATCCCACAGGGGGTGATGAAAAACTGTTTTTT. It codes for CSARDPTGGDEKLFF. The gene calls are TRBV20-1 and TRBJ1-4; 8 bases are shared with TRBD1. This CDR3 comprises 15 residues. The ends lost 0 bases at V and 6 bases at J; junction bases unmatched: 6. From germline, CDR1 is DFQATT and CDR2 SNEGSKA (reference sequence).

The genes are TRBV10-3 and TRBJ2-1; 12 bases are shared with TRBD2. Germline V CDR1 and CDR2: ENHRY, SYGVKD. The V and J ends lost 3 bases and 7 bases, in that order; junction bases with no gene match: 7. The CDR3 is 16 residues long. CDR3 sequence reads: CAISEELAGGKNEQFF. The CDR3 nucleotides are TGTGCCATCAGTGAAGAACTAGCGGGAGGTAAAAATGAGCAGTTCTTC.

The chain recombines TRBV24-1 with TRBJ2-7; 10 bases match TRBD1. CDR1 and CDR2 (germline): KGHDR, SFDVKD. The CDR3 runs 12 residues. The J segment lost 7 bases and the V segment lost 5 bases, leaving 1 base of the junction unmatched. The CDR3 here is CATSGTGGEQYF. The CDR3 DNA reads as TGTGCCACCAGTGGGACAGGGGGGGAGCAGTACTTC.

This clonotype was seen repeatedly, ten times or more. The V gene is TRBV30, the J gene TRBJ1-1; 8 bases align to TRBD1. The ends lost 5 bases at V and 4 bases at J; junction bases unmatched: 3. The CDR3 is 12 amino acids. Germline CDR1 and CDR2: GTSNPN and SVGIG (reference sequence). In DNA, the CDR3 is TGTGCCTGGGAACAGGGGGGCACTGAAGCTTTCTTT. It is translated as CAWEQGGTEAFF.

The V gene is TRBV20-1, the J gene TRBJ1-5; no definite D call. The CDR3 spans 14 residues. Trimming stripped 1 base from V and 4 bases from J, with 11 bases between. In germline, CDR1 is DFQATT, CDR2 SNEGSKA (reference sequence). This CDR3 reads CSARVGLFNQPQHF. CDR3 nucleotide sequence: TGCAGTGCTAGAGTAGGACTGTTTAATCAGCCCCAGCATTTT.

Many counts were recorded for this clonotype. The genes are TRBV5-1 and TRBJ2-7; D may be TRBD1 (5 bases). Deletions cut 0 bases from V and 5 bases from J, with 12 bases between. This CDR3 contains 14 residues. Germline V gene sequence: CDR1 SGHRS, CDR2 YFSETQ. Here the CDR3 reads CASSLGDSSDEQYF. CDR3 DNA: TGCGCCAGCAGCTTGGGAGACAGTTCGGACGAGCAGTACTTC. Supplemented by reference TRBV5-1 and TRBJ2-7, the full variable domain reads KAGVTQTPRYLIKTRGQQVTLSCSPISGHRSVSWYQQTPGQGLQFLFEYFSETQRNKGNFPGRFSGRQFSNSRSEMNVSTLELGDSALYLCASSLGDSSDEQYFGPGTRLTVT.

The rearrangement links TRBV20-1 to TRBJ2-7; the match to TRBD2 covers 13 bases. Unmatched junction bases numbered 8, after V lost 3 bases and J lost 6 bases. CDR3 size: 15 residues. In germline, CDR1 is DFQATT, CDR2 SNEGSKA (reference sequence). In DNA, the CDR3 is TGCAGTGCTAGGGGGACTAGCGGGGATACAAGCGAGCAGTACTTC. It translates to CSARGTSGDTSEQYF.

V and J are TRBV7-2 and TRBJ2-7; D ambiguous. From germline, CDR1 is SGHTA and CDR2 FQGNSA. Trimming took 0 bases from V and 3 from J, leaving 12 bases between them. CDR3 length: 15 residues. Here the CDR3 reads CASSLARSTLYEQYF. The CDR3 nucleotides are TGTGCCAGCAGCTTAGCCCGCAGCACGCTCTACGAGCAGTACTTC. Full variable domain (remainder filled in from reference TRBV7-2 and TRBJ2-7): GAGVSQSPSNKVTEKGKDVELRCDPISGHTALYWYRQSLGQGLEFLIYFQGNSAPDKSGLPSDRFSAERTGGSVSTLTIQRTQQEDSAVYLCASSLARSTLYEQYFGPGTRLTVT.

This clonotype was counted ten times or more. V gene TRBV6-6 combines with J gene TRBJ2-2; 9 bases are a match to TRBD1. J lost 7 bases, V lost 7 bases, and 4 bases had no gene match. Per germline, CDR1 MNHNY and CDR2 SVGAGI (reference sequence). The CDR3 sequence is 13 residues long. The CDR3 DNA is TGTGCCAGCAAGGACAGGGGCAACGGGGAGCTGTTTTTT. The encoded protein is CASKDRGNGELFF.

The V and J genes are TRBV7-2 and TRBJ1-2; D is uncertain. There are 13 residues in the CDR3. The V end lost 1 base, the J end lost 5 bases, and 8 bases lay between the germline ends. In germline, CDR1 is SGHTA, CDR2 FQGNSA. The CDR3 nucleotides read TGTGCCAGCAGCTTAGACGGCTGGTATGGCTACACCTTC. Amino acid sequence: CASSLDGWYGYTF.

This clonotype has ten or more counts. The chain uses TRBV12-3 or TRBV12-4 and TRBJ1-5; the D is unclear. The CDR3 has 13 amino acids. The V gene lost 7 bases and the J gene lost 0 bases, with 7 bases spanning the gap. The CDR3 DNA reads TGTGCCAGCACCAAATATAGCAATCAGCCCCAGCATTTT. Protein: CASTKYSNQPQHF.

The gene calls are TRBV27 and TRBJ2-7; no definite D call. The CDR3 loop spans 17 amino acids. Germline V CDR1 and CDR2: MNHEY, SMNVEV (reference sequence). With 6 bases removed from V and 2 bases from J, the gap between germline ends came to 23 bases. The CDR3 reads CASSPVKVGKEAYEQYF. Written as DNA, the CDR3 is TGTGCCAGCAGCCCCGTCAAAGTGGGAAAAGAGGCCTACGAGCAGTACTTC.

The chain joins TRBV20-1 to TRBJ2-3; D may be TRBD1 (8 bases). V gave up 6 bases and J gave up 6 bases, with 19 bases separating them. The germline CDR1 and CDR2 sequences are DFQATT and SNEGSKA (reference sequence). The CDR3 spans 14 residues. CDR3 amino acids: CSAQAGQVGDTQYF. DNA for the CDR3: TGCAGTGCCCAAGCGGGACAGGTCGGGGATACGCAGTATTTT.

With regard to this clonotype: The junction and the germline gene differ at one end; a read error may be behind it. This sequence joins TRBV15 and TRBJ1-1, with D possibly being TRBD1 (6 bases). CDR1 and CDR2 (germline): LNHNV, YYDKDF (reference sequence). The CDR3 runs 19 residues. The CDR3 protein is CATSEVRTGRRGRGAEASF. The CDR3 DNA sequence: TGTGCCACCAGCGAAGTGCGAACAGGACGAAGGGGAAGGGGGGCTGAAGCTTCCTTT.